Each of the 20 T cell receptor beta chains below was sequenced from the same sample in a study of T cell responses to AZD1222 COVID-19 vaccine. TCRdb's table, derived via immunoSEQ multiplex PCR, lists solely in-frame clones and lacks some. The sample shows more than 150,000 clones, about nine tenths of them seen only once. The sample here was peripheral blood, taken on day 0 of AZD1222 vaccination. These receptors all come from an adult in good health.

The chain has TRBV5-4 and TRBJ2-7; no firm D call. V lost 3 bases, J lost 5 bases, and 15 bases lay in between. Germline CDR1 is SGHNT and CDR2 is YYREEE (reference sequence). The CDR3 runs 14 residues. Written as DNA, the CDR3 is TGTGCCAGCAGCTGGGAAGGGCTTCCCCACGAGCAGTACTTC. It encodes CASSWEGLPHEQYF.

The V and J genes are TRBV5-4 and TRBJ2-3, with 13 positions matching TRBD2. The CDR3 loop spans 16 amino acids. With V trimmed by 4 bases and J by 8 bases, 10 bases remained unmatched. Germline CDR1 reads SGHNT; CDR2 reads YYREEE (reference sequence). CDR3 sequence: CASSPTSGGPISTQYF. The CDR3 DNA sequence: TGTGCCAGCAGCCCGACTAGCGGGGGGCCTATATCTACGCAGTATTTT. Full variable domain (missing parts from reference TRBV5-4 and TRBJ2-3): ETGVTQSPTHLIKTRGQQVTLRCSSQSGHNTVSWYQQALGQGPQFIFQYYREEENGRGNFPPRFSGLQFPNYSSELNVNALELDDSALYLCASSPTSGGPISTQYFGPGTRLTVL.

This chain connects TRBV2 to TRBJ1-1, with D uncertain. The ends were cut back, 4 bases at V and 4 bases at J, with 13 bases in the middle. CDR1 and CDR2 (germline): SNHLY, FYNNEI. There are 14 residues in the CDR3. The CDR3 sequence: CASSARGAGTEAFF. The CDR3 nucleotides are TGTGCCAGCAGTGCCCGGGGAGCTGGCACTGAAGCTTTCTTT. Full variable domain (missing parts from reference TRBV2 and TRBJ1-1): EPEVTQTPSHQVTQMGQEVILRCVPISNHLYFYWYRQILGQKVEFLVSFYNNEISEKSEIFDDQFSVERPDGSNFTLKIRSTKLEDSAMYFCASSARGAGTEAFFGQGTRLTVV.

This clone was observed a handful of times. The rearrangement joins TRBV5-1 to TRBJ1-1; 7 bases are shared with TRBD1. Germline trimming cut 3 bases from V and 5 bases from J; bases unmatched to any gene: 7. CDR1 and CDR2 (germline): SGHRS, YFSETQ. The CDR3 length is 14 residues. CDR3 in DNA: TGCGCCAGCAGCTCGACAGGGATTGGGACTGAAGCTTTCTTT. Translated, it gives CASSSTGIGTEAFF.

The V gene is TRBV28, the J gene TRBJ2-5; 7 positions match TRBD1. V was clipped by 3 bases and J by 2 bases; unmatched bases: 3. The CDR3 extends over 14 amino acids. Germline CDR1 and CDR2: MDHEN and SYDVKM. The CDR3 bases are TGTGCCAGCAGTTTGGGACAGTTGCAAGAGACCCAGTACTTC. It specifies CASSLGQLQETQYF. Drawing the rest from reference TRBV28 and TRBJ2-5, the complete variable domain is DVKVTQSSRYLVKRTGEKVFLECVQDMDHENMFWYRQDPGLGLRLIYFSYDVKMKEKGDIPEGYSVSREKKERFSLILESASTNQTSMYLCASSLGQLQETQYFGPGTRLLVL.

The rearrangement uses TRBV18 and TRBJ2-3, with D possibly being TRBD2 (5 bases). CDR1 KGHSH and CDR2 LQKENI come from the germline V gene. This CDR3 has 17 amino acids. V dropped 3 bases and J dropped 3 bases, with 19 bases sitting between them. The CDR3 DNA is TGTGCCAGCTCACCTCCCTGGGGAGATCCGGGAACAGATACGCAGTATTTT. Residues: CASSPPWGDPGTDTQYF.

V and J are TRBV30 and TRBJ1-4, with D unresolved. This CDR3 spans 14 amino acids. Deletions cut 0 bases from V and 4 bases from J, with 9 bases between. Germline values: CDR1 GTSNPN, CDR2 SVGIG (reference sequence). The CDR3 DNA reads TGTGCCTGGAGTGTATGGAGTTATAATGAAAAACTGTTTTTT. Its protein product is CAWSVWSYNEKLFF. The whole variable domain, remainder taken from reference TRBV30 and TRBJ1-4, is SQTIHQWPATLVQPVGSPLSLECTVEGTSNPNLYWYRQAAGRGLQLLFYSVGIGQISSEVPQNLSASRPQDRQFILSSKKLLLSDSGFYLCAWSVWSYNEKLFFGSGTQLSVL.

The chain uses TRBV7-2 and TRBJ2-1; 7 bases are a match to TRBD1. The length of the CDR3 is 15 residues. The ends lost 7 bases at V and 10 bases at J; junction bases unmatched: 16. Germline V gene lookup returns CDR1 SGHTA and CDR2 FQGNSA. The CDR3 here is CASTAGTASSSEQFF. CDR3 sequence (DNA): TGTGCCAGCACTGCAGGGACAGCAAGTAGTTCAGAGCAGTTCTTC.

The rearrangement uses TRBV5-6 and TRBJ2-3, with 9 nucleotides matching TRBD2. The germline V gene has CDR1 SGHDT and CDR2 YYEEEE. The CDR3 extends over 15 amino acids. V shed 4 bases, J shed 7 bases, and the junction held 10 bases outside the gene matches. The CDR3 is CASSPRSSGGYTQYF. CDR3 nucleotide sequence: TGTGCCAGCAGCCCCCGGAGTAGCGGGGGATATACGCAGTATTTT.

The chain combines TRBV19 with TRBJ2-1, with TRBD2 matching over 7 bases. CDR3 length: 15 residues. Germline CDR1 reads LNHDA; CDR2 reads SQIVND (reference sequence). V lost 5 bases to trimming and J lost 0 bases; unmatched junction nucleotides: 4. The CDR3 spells CASSWAGVSYNEQFF. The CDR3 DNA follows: TGTGCCAGTAGTTGGGCGGGGGTCTCCTACAATGAGCAGTTCTTC.

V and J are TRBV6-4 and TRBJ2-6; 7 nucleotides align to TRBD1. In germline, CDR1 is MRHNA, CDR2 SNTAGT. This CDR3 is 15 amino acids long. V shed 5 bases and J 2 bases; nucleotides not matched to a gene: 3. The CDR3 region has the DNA TGTGCCAGCAGTCAAGGACAGGCTGGGGCCAACGTCCTGACTTTC. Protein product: CASSQGQAGANVLTF.

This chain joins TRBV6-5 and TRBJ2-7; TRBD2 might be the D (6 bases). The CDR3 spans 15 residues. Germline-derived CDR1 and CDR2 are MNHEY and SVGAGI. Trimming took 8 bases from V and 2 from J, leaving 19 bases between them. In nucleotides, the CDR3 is TGTGCCAGCGGCTCTCGGGACTCGGCCCCCTACGAGCAGTACTTC. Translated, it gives CASGSRDSAPYEQYF.

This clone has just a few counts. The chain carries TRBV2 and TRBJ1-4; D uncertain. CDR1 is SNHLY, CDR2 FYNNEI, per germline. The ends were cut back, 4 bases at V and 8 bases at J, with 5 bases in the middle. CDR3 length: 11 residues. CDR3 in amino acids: CASSVREKLFF. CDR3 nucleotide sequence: TGTGCCAGCAGTGTACGGGAAAAACTGTTTTTT.

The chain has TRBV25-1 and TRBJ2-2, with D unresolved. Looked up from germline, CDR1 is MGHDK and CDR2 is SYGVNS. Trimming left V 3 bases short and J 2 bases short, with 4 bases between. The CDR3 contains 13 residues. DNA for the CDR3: TGTGCCAGCAGTGAGTACAACACCGGGGAGCTGTTTTTT. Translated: CASSEYNTGELFF.

The CDR3, as DNA: TGTGCCAGCAGGTTCAATCAGGGACTGATCTATGGCTACACCTTC. Translating it yields CASRFNQGLIYGYTF. The chain employs TRBV27 and TRBJ1-2, with a possible D match to TRBD1 (5 bases). Trimming cost V 6 bases and J 4 bases, with 18 bases left between them. In germline, CDR1 is MNHEY, CDR2 SMNVEV (reference sequence). This CDR3 region has 15 residues.

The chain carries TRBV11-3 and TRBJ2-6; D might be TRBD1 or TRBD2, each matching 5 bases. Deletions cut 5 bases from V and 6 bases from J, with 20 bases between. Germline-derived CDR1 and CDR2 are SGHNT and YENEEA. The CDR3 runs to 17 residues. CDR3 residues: CASSPGGGTSKANVLTF. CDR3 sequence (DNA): TGTGCCAGCAGCCCCGGTGGGGGAACCTCAAAGGCCAACGTCCTGACTTTC.

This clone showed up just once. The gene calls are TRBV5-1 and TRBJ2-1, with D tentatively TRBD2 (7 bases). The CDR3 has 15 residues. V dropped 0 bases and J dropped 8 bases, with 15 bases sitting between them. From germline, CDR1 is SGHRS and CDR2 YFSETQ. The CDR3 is CASSLGPGAGDEQFF. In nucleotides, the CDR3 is TGCGCCAGCAGCTTGGGACCGGGGGCGGGGGATGAGCAGTTCTTC.

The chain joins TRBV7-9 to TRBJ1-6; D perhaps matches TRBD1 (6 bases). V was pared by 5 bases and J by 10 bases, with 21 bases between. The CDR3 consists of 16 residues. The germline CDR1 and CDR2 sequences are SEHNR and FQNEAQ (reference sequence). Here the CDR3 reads CASSLYQTGIPSPLHF. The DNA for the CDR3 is TGTGCCAGCAGCCTATATCAGACAGGTATACCATCACCCCTCCACTTT.

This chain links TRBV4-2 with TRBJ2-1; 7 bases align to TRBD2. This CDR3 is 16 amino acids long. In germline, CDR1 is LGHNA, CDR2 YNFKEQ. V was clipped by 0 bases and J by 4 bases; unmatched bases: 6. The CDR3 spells CASSQDAGTTYNEQFF. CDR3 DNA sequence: TGTGCCAGCAGCCAAGATGCCGGGACTACTTACAATGAGCAGTTCTTC.

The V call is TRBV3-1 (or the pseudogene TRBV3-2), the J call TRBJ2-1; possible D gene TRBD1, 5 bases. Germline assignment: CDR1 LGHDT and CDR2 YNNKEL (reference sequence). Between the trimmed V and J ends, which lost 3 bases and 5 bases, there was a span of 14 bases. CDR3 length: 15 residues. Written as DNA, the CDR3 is TGTGCCAGCAGCCAGGATCCAGGGTTCCACAATGAGCAGTTCTTC. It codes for CASSQDPGFHNEQFF.